These 21 T cell receptor beta chains originate from one sample sequenced in a study of T cells after yellow fever vaccination. TCRdb re-derived calls from the 5' RACE reads in MiXCR, one entry per CDR3 protein. The profile shows about 430,000 distinct CDR3 sequences, roughly a sixth of them singletons. Sequencing used PBMCs, obtained before the yellow fever booster vaccination. These receptors were taken from a young man who received the YFV17D yellow fever vaccine.

This clonotype was seen only a few times. The V and J genes are TRBV5-1 and TRBJ1-1; 8 bases are shared with TRBD1. CDR1 is SGHRS and CDR2 is YFSETQ in the germline V gene. The CDR3 spans 15 residues. The J segment lost 1 base and the V segment lost 3 bases, leaving 5 bases of the junction unmatched. The CDR3 loop is CASSSRTGQNTEAFF. CDR3 in DNA: TGCGCCAGCAGCTCCCGGACAGGGCAGAACACTGAAGCTTTCTTT.

The genes are TRBV6-1 and TRBJ1-4; 9 positions match TRBD1. Germline V gene sequence: CDR1 MNHNS, CDR2 SASEGT. J lost 5 bases, V lost 6 bases, and 7 bases had no gene match. This CDR3 is 15 amino acids long. The CDR3 is CASRTGGSLNEKLFF. CDR3 sequence (DNA): TGTGCCAGCAGAACAGGGGGCAGTCTAAATGAAAAACTGTTTTTT.

This clonotype was observed at least ten times. This rearrangement joins TRBV7-6 to TRBJ2-1; D perhaps matches TRBD1 (6 bases). Germline CDR1 reads SGHVS; CDR2 reads FNYEAQ. Trimming took 8 bases from V and 0 from J, leaving 14 bases between them. This CDR3 has 15 residues. CDR3 in amino acids: CASGPDSSSYNEQFF. The CDR3 nucleotides read TGTGCCAGCGGGCCGGACAGCAGCTCCTACAATGAGCAGTTCTTC.

Ten or more counts support this clonotype. The chain recombines TRBV4-2 with TRBJ2-7; perhaps TRBD1 as D (6 bases). V lost 0 bases to trimming and J lost 0 bases, with 12 bases between them. CDR3 size: 16 residues. Per the germline V gene, CDR1 is LGHNA and CDR2 is YNFKEQ. The CDR3 bases are TGTGCCAGCAGCCAAGATATCAGGGGATCCTCCTACGAGCAGTACTTC. Its translation: CASSQDIRGSSYEQYF.

This clonotype has ten or more counts. The chain joins TRBV6-1 to TRBJ2-3; 7 bases match TRBD2. From germline, CDR1 is MNHNS and CDR2 SASEGT. Trimming removed 8 bases from V and 0 bases from J; junction bases left unmatched: 2. This CDR3 spans 13 amino acids. DNA of the CDR3: TGTGCCAGCGGACTAGTTAGCACAGATACGCAGTATTTT. Protein sequence: CASGLVSTDTQYF.

The rearrangement uses TRBV5-4 and TRBJ1-6, with 9 bases that match TRBD1. The CDR3 loop spans 14 amino acids. Germline V gene lookup returns CDR1 SGHNT and CDR2 YYREEE (reference sequence). V was clipped by 4 bases and J by 7 bases; unmatched bases: 3. CDR3 in DNA: TGTGCCAGCAGCGGGACAGGGTCCAATTCACCCCTCCACTTT. Translating gives CASSGTGSNSPLHF. Full variable domain (outside the CDR3, taken from reference TRBV5-4 and TRBJ1-6): ETGVTQSPTHLIKTRGQQVTLRCSSQSGHNTVSWYQQALGQGPQFIFQYYREEENGRGNFPPRFSGLQFPNYSSELNVNALELDDSALYLCASSGTGSNSPLHFGNGTRLTVT.

CDR3 nucleotide sequence: TGTGCCACCACAGAAGGGGATCCGGGACAGGGGATCGGCTACACCTTC. Its protein is CATTEGDPGQGIGYTF. This chain uses TRBV6-5 with TRBJ1-2, with 10 positions matching TRBD1. The V gene's germline CDR1 is MNHEY and CDR2 SVGAGI. The CDR3 consists of 16 residues. Unmatched junction bases numbered 19, after V lost 10 bases and J lost 8 bases.

This clonotype was seen only a few times. This chain connects TRBV5-1 to TRBJ2-3, with 10 bases fitting TRBD2. The CDR3 is 15 residues long. The ends lost 2 bases at V and 2 bases at J; junction bases unmatched: 2. Germline V gives CDR1 SGHRS, CDR2 YFSETQ. The CDR3 sequence is CASSFSGGTTDTQYF. In DNA form, the CDR3 reads TGCGCCAGCAGCTTTAGCGGGGGGACCACAGATACGCAGTATTTT.

The chain employs TRBV7-9 and TRBJ2-3; 7 bases line up with TRBD1. The CDR3 consists of 16 residues. Looked up from germline, CDR1 is SEHNR and CDR2 is FQNEAQ (reference sequence). V lost 4 bases to trimming and J lost 2 bases; unmatched junction nucleotides: 9. The CDR3 region is CASSSRTGAHTDTQYF. The CDR3 region has the DNA TGTGCCAGCAGCTCGAGGACAGGAGCTCACACAGATACGCAGTATTTT.

V and J are TRBV5-1 and TRBJ1-1; tentative D call: TRBD1 (5 bases). Germline values: CDR1 SGHRS, CDR2 YFSETQ. The V end lost 4 bases, the J end lost 7 bases, and 14 bases lay between the germline ends. This CDR3 is built from 13 residues. The chain's CDR3 is CASSGSGGVEAFF. Here the CDR3 DNA reads TGCGCCAGCAGCGGATCCGGGGGGGTTGAAGCTTTCTTT.

V usage is TRBV30 and J usage is TRBJ1-4; D unresolved. CDR1 GTSNPN and CDR2 SVGIG come from the germline V gene (reference sequence). The germline V and J ends were trimmed by 0 bases and 6 bases, with 14 bases remaining between them. The CDR3 extends over 15 amino acids. The CDR3 DNA follows: TGTGCCTGGAGTGTCGAGGCCGGGATTTATGAAAAACTGTTTTTT. Translated: CAWSVEAGIYEKLFF.

In this sample, this clonotype turned up a few times. The chain is built from TRBV29-1 and TRBJ2-7, with D maybe TRBD1 (5 bases). Trimming shortened V by 3 bases and J by 4 bases, and 13 bases separated the two germline ends. Germline V gives CDR1 SQVTM, CDR2 ANQGSEA. This CDR3 comprises 13 residues. The CDR3 DNA reads TGCAGCGTTGAGGCCCCCTCAGGGTACGAGCAGTACTTC. Amino acid sequence: CSVEAPSGYEQYF.

J is TRBJ2-7 and V is TRBV15; D remains ambiguous. Germline lookup yields CDR1 LNHNV and CDR2 YYDKDF (reference sequence). Trimming shortened V by 0 bases and J by 6 bases, and 9 bases separated the two germline ends. The CDR3 has 13 amino acids. DNA of the CDR3: TGTGCCACCAGCAGAGATAGGGCACTCGAGCAGTACTTC. Amino acids: CATSRDRALEQYF.

The V and J genes are TRBV7-9 and TRBJ1-4, with D perhaps matching TRBD1 (6 bases). This CDR3 region has 14 residues. Between the trimmed V and J ends, which lost 5 bases and 2 bases, there was a span of 9 bases. Germline CDR1 and CDR2: SEHNR and FQNEAQ (reference sequence). CDR3: CASSPGATNEKLFF. DNA for the CDR3: TGTGCCAGCAGCCCGGGGGCGACTAATGAAAAACTGTTTTTT.

This clonotype was seen more than once but under ten times. The CDR3 loop reads CASTKGNNQPQHF. Written as DNA, the CDR3 is TGTGCCAGCACCAAGGGTAATAATCAGCCCCAGCATTTT. This chain uses TRBV7-9 with TRBJ1-5, with D uncertain. The germline gives CDR1 SEHNR, CDR2 FQNEAQ (reference sequence). V was pared by 7 bases and J by 4 bases, with 11 bases between. The length of the CDR3 is 13 residues.

This clonotype was detected ten times or more. CDR3 DNA sequence: TGTGCCAGCAGCTCAGCGGGGGGCCAGGGGGTGTTAGAGACCCAGTACTTC. Amino acids: CASSSAGGQGVLETQYF. The V call is TRBV7-8, the J call TRBJ2-5, with TRBD2 matching over 9 bases. CDR3 length: 17 residues. Germline CDR1 SGHVS, CDR2 FQNEAQ. With 4 bases clipped from V and 4 bases from J, the junction kept 13 bases outside the gene matches.

This clonotype was found a few times. The V gene is TRBV20-1, the J gene TRBJ2-7, with D possibly matching TRBD1 (7 bases). CDR1 is DFQATT and CDR2 is SNEGSKA in the germline V gene (reference sequence). The CDR3 contains 14 residues. V shed 0 bases and J shed 3 bases, with 12 bases lying between them. The CDR3 DNA is TGCAGTGCTAGAGATTGGCAGGGGGGCTACGAGCAGTACTTC. Translating gives CSARDWQGGYEQYF.

V usage is TRBV4-1 and J usage is TRBJ1-1; D not certain. CDR1 MGHRA and CDR2 YSYEKL come from the germline V gene. V was pared by 3 bases and J by 0 bases, with 8 bases between. The length of the CDR3 is 14 residues. The CDR3 reads CASSHSQLNTEAFF. The CDR3 DNA reads TGCGCCAGCAGCCACTCTCAGCTGAACACTGAAGCTTTCTTT.

This clonotype was seen a few times. The genes are TRBV5-4 and TRBJ1-1; the D gene is possibly TRBD1 (6 bases). The CDR3 is 15 amino acids. CDR1 is SGHNT, CDR2 YYREEE, per germline (reference sequence). V dropped 7 bases and J dropped 7 bases, with 23 bases sitting between them. CDR3 loop: CASSPLGGLTFEAFF. The CDR3 nucleotides are TGTGCCAGCTCCCCCCTCGGGGGCCTGACTTTTGAAGCTTTCTTT.

This chain uses TRBV11-2 with TRBJ2-3; 8 nucleotides match TRBD2. The germline V gene has CDR1 SGHAT and CDR2 FQNNGV. The ends lost 5 bases at V and 4 bases at J; junction bases unmatched: 14. The CDR3 spans 17 residues. CDR3 nucleotide sequence: TGTGCCAGCAGCAGCGGGGTGGCGGGGGGACAAGCAGATACGCAGTATTTT. The encoded protein is CASSSGVAGGQADTQYF.

This clonotype was seen only a few times. The chain links TRBV30 to TRBJ2-1; the match to TRBD2 covers 9 bases. After removal of 3 bases from V and 3 bases from J, the junction contained 3 bases not matched to a gene. CDR3 length: 14 amino acids. Germline CDR1 reads GTSNPN; CDR2 reads SVGIG (reference sequence). In DNA form, the CDR3 reads TGTGCCTGGAGGAAGCGGGGGGTCTACAATGAGCAGTTCTTC. It is translated as CAWRKRGVYNEQFF.